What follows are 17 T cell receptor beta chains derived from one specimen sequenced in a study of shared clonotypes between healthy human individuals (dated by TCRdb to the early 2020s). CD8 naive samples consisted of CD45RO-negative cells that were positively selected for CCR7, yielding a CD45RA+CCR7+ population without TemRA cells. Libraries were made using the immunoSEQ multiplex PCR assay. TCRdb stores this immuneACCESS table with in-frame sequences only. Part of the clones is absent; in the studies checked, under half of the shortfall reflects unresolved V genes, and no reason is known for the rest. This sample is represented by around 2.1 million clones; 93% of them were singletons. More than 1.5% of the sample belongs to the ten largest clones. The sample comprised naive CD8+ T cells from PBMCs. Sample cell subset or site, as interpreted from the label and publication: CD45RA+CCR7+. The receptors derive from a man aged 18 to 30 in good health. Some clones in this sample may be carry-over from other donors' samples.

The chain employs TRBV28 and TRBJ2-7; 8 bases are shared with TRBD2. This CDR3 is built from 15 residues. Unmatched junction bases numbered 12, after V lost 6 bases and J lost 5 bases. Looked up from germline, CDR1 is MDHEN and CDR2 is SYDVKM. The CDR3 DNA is TGTGCCAGCAGAAGTAGAGCGGGAGATAAAAACGAGCAGTACTTC. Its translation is CASRSRAGDKNEQYF.

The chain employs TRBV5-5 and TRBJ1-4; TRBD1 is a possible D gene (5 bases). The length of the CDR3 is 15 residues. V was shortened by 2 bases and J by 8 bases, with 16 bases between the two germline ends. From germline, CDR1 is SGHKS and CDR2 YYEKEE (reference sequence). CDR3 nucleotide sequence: TGTGCCAGCAGCTTTGTGGGGGACCGTGGGGAAAAACTGTTTTTT. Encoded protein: CASSFVGDRGEKLFF.

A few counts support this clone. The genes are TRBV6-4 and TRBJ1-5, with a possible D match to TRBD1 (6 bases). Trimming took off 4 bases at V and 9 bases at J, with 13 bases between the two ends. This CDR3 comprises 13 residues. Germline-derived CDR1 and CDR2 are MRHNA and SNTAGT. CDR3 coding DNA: TGTGCCAGCAGTGCCCGGGGGCGGCGGCCCCAGCATTTT. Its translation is CASSARGRRPQHF.

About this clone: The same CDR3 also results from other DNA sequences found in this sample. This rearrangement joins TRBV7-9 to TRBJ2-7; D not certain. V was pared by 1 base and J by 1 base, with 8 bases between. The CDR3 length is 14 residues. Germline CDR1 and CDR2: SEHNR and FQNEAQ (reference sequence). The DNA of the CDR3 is TGTGCCAGCAGCTTAGGGTCAGCTTCCTACGAGCAGTACTTC. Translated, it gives CASSLGSASYEQYF.

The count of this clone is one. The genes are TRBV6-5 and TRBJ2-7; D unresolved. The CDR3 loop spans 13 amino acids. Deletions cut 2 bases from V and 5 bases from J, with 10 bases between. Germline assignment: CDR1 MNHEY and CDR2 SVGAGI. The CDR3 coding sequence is TGTGCCAGCAGTTACGCTCACCGAGACGAGCAGTACTTC. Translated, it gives CASSYAHRDEQYF.

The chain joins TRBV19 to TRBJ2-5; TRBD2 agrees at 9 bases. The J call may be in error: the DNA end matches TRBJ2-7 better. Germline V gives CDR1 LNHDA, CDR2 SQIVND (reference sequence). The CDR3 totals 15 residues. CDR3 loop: CASSLVSGSAYEQYF. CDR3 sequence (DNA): TGTGCCAGTAGTTTAGTTAGCGGGAGCGCCTACGAGCAGTACTTC.

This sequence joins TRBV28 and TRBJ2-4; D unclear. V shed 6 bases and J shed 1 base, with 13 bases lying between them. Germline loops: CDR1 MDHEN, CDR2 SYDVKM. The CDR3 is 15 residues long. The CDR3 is CASSPVVRAKNIQYF. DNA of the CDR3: TGTGCCAGCAGCCCAGTGGTGAGGGCCAAAAACATTCAGTACTTC.

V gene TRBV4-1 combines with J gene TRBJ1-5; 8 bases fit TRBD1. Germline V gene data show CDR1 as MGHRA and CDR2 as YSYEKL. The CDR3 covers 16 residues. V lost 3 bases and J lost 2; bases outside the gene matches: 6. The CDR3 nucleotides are TGCGCCAGCAGCCACCGACAGGGGTCGGGCAATCAGCCCCAGCATTTT. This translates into CASSHRQGSGNQPQHF.

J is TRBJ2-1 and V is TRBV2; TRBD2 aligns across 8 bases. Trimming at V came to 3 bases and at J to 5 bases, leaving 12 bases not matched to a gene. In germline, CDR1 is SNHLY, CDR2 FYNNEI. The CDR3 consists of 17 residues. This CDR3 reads CASSDGGASGINNEQFF. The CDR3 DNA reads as TGTGCCAGCAGTGACGGGGGGGCTAGCGGTATCAACAATGAGCAGTTCTTC.

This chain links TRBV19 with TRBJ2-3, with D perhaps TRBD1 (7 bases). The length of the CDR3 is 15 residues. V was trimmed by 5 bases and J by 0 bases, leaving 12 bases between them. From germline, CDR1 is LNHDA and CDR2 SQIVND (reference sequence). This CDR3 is CASSSTGTSTDTQYF. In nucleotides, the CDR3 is TGTGCCAGTAGTTCGACAGGGACTAGCACAGATACGCAGTATTTT.

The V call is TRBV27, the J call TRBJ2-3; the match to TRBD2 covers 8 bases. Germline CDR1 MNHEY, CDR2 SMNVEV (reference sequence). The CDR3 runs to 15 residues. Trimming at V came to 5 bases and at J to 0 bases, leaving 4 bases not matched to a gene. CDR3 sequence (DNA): TGTGCCAGCAGTAAAACTAGCGGAAGCACAGATACGCAGTATTTT. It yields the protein CASSKTSGSTDTQYF.

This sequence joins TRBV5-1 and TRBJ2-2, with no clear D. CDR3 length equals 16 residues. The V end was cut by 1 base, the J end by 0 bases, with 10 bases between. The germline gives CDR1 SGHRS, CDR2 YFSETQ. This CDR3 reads CASSLSGGANTGELFF. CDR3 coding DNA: TGCGCCAGCAGCTTGTCTGGCGGCGCGAACACCGGGGAGCTGTTTTTT. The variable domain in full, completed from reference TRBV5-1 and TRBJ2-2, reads KAGVTQTPRYLIKTRGQQVTLSCSPISGHRSVSWYQQTPGQGLQFLFEYFSETQRNKGNFPGRFSGRQFSNSRSEMNVSTLELGDSALYLCASSLSGGANTGELFFGEGSRLTVL.

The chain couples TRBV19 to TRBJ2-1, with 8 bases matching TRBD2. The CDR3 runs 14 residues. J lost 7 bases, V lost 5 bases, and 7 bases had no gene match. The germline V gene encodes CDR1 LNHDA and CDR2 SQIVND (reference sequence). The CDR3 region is CASSFLSGINEQFF. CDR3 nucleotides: TGTGCCAGTAGTTTCCTTAGCGGGATTAATGAGCAGTTCTTC.

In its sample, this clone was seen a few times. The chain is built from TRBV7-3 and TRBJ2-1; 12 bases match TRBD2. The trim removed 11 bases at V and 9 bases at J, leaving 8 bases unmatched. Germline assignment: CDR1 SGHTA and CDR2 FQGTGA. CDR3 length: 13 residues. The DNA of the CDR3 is TGTGCCGGACCTAGCGGGAGGGTAGGTGAGCAGTTCTTC. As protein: CAGPSGRVGEQFF. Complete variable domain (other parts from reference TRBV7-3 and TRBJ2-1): GAGVSQTPSNKVTEKGKYVELRCDPISGHTALYWYRQSLGQGPEFLIYFQGTGAADDSGLPNDRFFAVRPEGSVSTLKIQRTERGDSAVYLCAGPSGRVGEQFFGPGTRLTVL.

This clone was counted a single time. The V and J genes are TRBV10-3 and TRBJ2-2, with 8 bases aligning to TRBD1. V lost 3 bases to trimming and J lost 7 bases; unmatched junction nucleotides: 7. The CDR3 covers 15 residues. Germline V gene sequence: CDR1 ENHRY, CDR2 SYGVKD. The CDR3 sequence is CAISDRGRTNGELFF. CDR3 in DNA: TGTGCCATCAGTGACAGGGGGCGGACTAACGGGGAGCTGTTTTTT.

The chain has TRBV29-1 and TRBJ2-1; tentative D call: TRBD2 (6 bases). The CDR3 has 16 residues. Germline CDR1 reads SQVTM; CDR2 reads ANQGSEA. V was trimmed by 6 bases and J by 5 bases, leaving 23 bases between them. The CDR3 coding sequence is TGCAGCGTCCTACTTGGGTTCAGCGGGCCAAACAATGAGCAGTTCTTC. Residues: CSVLLGFSGPNNEQFF.

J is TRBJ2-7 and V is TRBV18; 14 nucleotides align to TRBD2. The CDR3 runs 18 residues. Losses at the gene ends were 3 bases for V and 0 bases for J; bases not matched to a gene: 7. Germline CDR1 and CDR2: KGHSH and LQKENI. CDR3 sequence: CASSPGTSGSANSYEQYF. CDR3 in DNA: TGTGCCAGCTCACCCGGGACTAGCGGGAGCGCCAACTCCTACGAGCAGTACTTC.